A selection of T cell receptor beta chains follows, all from one sample in a study of monozygotic twins with inflammatory bowel disease. TCRdb reprocessed the 5' RACE reads, with one entry per CDR3 protein and no DNA. The sample table sets out a few hundred thousand distinct CDR3 sequences. Sequences were obtained from blood. These receptor sequences come from a human donor with ulcerative colitis or Crohn's disease, or a healthy co-twin of an affected twin (not recorded which). CDR3s include the opening cysteine and the closing phenylalanine or tryptophan.

J gene | V gene | CDR3 protein
TRBJ2-1 | TRBV7-2 | CASSLTRESFDEQFF
TRBJ1-6 | TRBV11-2 | CASSLLQEGISPLHF
TRBJ1-2 | TRBV10-2 | CASSEVMRGDGYTF
TRBJ1-6 | TRBV27 | CASSPGPYNSPLHF
TRBJ2-7 | TRBV5-5 | CASSFPGGNEQYF
TRBJ1-2 | TRBV7-2 | CASSLGQVYGYTF
TRBJ1-6 | TRBV19 | CASSISEQGLSPLHF
TRBJ2-1 | TRBV3-1 | CASSRGLAGGLGFNEQFF
TRBJ2-7 | TRBV19 | CASRKLAGAYEQYF
TRBJ2-3 | TRBV20-1 | CSAIGRDGRTDTQYF
TRBJ2-6 | TRBV5-5 | CASSLGVSRGANVLTF
TRBJ2-1 | TRBV9 | CASSVAPRGSIGPNEQFF
TRBJ1-1 | TRBV12-3/TRBV12-4 | CASSLGGKNTEAFF
TRBJ2-7 | TRBV19 | CASSIRGTTYEQYF
TRBJ2-3 | TRBV20-1 | CSAEKLAYTDTQYF
TRBJ2-7 | TRBV2 | CASSESPTSGHWEQYF
TRBJ2-7 | TRBV5-1 | CASNAGSRVSGDEQYF
TRBJ1-5 | TRBV24-1 | CATSDSDPADRGNQPQHF
TRBJ2-3 | TRBV20-1 | CSARAPTSTDTQYF
TRBJ2-6 | TRBV12-3/TRBV12-4 | CASSLRGPGANVLTF
TRBJ2-5 | TRBV7-9 | CASSLAGGAETQYF
TRBJ2-3 | TRBV5-1 | CASSLTGTSTDTQYF
TRBJ2-2 | TRBV5-1 | CASLGGRNTGELFF
TRBJ2-1 | TRBV5-6 | CASRSVAGDYNEQFF
TRBJ1-3 | TRBV18 | CASSPWTTPGNTIYF
TRBJ2-5 | TRBV10-1 | CASSDVRLAGAGKETQYF
TRBJ2-1 | TRBV5-1 | CASSLEGRSSYNEQFF
TRBJ2-1 | TRBV18 | CASSPDRTYNEQFF
TRBJ1-2 | TRBV5-1 | CASSLGRQSYGYTF
TRBJ2-3 | TRBV11-2 | CASSTNGLAGNTDTQYF
TRBJ1-6 | TRBV12-3/TRBV12-4 | CASSPPLQTYNSPLHF
TRBJ2-2 | TRBV7-7 | CASSFSGTNTGELFF
TRBJ2-1 | TRBV12-3/TRBV12-4 | CASTQGFGPNEQFF
TRBJ2-1 | TRBV10-3 | CAISPDRTNYNEQFF
TRBJ2-2 | TRBV20-1 | CSAPRRVTDTGELFF
TRBJ2-3 | TRBV3-1 | CASSPHLKTDTQYF
TRBJ2-7 | TRBV20-1 | CSARELASPPTAQYF
TRBJ2-3 | TRBV20-1 | CSARDLGLGTDTQYF
TRBJ2-1 | TRBV6-5 | CASSYPPASGGALYEQFF
TRBJ2-7 | TRBV20-1 | CSAFTGGTLSYEQYF
TRBJ2-2 | TRBV4-2 | CASSQGGQTNTGELFF
TRBJ1-1 | TRBV20-1 | CSAPTTDRGKEAFF
TRBJ1-1 | TRBV9 | CASSPQGHTLNTEAFF
TRBJ1-5 | TRBV13 | CASSLPGERAQHF
TRBJ1-1 | TRBV28 | CASSERKRGWTEAFF
TRBJ2-4 | TRBV3-1 | CASSQGGSGAKNIQYF
TRBJ2-2 | TRBV6-1 | CASSEYVRNTGELFF